The clone carrying this T cell receptor (beta chain) has only a few counts. Its antigen remains unidentified. Healthy Caucasian donors formed the entire cohort. Germline CDR1 is DFQATT and CDR2 is SNEGSKA (reference sequence). J gave up 1 base and V 2 bases, and 1 base lay outside the gene matches. This CDR3 spans 14 amino acids. This record comes from a study of identical twins. Study conclusions and caveats: Models came in too low on out-of-frame TCR alpha sharing in monozygotic twins. There is a chance that invariant MAIT and iNKT cells partially muddied zero-insertion analyses.

TCRdb fed the 5' RACE reads into MiXCR, producing one record per CDR3 protein. The sample lists about 700,000 distinct CDR3 sequences, 8.5% to 9% occurring once. These data were likewise used in another study, on yellow fever vaccine responses in identical twins.

Sequenced input: PBMCs. The clonotype comes from a woman aged 18-29 years in good health. The chain employs TRBV20-1 and TRBJ1-5, with TRBD1 matching over 8 bases. The CDR3 DNA reads as TGCAGTGCTAGATCAGGGGGCAGCAATCAGCCCCAGCATTTT. The encoded protein is CSARSGGSNQPQHF.